This record concerns one T cell receptor (beta chain) sequence. Its antigen remains unknown. The primer mix had 60 Vbeta and 13 Jbeta primers. Method: immunoSEQ multiplex PCR; TCRdb's copy keeps in-frame clones and lacks some. The table lists more than 80,000 clones, about 70% of them singletons. This entry is derived from a study of cytomegalovirus exposure and HLA in healthy donors. Study-level results: Productive status was seen about 90% or about 30% of the time for most TCR beta V segments in an earlier analysis. Across HLA loci, a later analysis found differing TCR association rates, with DRB1 most and HLA-C fewest. A later analysis, which compared TCR beta chains of equal frequency, found the HLA-associated ones more clonally expanded.

These donors, healthy bone marrow donors, were studied. Per germline, CDR1 MNHEY and CDR2 SMNVEV (reference sequence). This CDR3 region has 12 residues. Trimming stripped 3 bases from V and 6 bases from J, with 6 bases between. V usage is TRBV27 and J usage is TRBJ1-5; D not resolved. Sequences were obtained from PBMCs. The sequence was collected from a human donor in good health. The CDR3 nucleotides read TGTGCCAGCAGTTTCAGCGGTCAGCCCCAGCATTTT. Translated, it gives CASSFSGQPQHF.